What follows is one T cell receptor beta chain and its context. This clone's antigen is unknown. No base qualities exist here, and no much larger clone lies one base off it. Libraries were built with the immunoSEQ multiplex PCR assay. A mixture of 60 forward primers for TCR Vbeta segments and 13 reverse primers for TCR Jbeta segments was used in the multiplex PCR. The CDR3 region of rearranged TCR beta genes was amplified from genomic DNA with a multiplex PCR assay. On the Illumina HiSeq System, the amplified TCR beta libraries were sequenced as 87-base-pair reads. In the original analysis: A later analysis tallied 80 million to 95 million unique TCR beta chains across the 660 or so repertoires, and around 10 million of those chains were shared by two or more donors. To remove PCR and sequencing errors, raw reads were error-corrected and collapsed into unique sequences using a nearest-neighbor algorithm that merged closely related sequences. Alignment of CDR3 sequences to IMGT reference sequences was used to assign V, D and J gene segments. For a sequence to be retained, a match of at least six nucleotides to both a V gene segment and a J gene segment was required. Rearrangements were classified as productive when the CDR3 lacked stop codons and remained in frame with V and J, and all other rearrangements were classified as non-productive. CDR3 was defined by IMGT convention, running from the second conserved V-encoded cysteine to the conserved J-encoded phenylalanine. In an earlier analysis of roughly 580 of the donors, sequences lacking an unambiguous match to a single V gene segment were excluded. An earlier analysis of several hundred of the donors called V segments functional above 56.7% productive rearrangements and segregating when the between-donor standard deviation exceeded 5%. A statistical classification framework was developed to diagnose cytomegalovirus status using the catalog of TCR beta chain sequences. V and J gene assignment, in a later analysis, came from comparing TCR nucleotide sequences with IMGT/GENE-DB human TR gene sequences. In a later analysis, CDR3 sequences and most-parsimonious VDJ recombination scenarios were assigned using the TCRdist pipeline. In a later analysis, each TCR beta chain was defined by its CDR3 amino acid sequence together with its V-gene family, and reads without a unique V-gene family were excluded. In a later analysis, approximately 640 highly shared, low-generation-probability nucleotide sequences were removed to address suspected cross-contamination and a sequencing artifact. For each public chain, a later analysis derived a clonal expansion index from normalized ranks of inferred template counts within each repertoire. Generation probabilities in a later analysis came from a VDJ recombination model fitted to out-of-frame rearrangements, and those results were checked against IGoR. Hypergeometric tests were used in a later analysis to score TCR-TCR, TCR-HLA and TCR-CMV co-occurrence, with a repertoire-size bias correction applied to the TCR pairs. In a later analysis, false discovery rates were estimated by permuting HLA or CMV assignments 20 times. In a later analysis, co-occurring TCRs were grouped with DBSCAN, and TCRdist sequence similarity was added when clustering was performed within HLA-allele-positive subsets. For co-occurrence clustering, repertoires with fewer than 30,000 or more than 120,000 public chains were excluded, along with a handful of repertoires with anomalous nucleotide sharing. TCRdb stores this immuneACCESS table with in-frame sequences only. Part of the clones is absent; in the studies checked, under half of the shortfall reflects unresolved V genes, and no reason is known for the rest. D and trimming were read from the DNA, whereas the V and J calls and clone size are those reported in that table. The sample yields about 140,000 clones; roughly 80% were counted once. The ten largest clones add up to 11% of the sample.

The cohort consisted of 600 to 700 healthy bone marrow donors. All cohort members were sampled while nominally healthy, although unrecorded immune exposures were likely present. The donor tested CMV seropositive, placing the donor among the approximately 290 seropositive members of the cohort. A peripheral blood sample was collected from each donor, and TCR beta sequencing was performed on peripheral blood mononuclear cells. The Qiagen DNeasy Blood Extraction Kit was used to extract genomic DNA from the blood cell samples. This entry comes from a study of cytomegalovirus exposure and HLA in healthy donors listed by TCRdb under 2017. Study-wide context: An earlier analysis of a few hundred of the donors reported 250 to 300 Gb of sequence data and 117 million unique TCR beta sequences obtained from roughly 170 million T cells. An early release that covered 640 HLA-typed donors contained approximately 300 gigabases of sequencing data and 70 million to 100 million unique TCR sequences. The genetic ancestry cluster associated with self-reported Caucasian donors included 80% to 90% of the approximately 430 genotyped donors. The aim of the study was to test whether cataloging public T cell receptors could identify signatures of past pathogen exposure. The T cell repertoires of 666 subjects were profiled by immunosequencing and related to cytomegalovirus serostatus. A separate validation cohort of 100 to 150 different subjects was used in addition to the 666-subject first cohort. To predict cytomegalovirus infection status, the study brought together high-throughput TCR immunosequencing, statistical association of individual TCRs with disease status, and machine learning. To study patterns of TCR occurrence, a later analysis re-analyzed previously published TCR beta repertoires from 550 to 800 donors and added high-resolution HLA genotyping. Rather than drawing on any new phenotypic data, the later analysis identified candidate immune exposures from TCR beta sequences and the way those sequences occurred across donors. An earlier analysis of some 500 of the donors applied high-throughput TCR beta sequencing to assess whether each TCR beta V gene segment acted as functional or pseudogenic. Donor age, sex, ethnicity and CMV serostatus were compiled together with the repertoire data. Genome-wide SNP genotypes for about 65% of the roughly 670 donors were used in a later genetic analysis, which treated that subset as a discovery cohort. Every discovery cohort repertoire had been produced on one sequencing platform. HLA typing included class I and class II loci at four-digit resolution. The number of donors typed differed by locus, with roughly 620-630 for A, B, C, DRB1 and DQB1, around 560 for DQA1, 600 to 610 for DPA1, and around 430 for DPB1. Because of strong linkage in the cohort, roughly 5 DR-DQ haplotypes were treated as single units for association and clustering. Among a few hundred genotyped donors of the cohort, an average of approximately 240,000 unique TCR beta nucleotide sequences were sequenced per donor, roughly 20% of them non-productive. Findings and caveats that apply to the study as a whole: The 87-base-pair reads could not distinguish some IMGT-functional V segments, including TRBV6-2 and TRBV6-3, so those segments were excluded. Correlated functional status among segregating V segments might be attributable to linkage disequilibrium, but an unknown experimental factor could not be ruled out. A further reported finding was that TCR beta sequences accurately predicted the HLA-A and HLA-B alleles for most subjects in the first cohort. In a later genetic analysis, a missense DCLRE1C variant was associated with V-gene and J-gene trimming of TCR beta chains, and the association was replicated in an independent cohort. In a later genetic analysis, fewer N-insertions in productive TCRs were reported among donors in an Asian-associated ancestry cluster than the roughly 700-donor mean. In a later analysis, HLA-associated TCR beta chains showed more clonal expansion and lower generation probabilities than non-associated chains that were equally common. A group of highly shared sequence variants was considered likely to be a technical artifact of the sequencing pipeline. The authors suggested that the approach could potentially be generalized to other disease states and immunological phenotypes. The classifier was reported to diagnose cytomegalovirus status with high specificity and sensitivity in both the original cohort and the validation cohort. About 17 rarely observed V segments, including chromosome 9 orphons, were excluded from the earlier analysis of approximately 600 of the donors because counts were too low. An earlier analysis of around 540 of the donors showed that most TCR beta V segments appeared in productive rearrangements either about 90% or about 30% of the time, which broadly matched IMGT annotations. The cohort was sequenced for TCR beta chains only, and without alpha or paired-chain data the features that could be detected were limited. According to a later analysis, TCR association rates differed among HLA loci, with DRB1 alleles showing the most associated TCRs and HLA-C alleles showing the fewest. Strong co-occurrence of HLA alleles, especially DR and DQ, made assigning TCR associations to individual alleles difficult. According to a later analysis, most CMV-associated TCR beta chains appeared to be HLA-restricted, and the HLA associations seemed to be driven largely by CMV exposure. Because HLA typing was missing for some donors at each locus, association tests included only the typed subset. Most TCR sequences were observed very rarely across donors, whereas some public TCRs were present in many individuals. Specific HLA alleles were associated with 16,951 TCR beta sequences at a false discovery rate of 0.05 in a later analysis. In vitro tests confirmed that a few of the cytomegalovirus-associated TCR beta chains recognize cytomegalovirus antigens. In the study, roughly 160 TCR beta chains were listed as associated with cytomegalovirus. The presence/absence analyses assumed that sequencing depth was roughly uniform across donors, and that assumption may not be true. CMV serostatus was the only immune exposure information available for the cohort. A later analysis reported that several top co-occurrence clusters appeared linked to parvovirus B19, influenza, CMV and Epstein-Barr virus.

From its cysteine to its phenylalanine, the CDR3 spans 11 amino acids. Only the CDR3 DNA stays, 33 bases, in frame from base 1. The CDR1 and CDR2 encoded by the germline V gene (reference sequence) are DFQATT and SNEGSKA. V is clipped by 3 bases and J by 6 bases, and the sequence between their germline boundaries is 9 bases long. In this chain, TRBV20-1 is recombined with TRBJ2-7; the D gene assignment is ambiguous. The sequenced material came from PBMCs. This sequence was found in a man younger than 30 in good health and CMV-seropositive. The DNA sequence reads TGCAGTGCTAGTCGTCCGGGCGAGCAGTACTTC. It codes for CSASRPGEQYF.